Detailed here is one T cell receptor (beta chain). With V trimmed by 2 bases and J by 4 bases, 4 bases remained unmatched. Looked up from germline, CDR1 is MNHEY and CDR2 is SVGAGI. This CDR3 has 14 residues. The data were obtained in a study of blood T cell repertoires in COVID-19. Study summary: Either two negative PCRs, clearance, or symptom resolution qualified Cohort 3 donors as recovered.

Those enrolled, adults aged 18 to 89 years, came from about two dozen US areas. Participants had their cohort set by participant-reported clinical history. Original analysis: Scientists estimated how many nucleated cells there were by amplifying reference gene primers. Sequencing was performed with immunoSEQ multiplex PCR; in TCRdb, only in-frame clones are kept and a portion is missing. The V and J calls and clone size are taken from that table; D and trimming were inferred from the DNA. The sample holds about 150,000 clones, approximately 79% seen once. The source material was PBMCs or T cells enriched from blood (not recorded which). The source of this sequence is a woman in her 70s in a cohort exposed to, infected with or recovered from COVID-19 (not recorded which). The chain is built from TRBV6-5 and TRBJ2-5; TRBD1 agrees at 7 bases. The CDR3 DNA follows: TGTGCCAGCAGTTACAATACAGGGGCAGAGACCCAGTACTTC. Encoded protein: CASSYNTGAETQYF.